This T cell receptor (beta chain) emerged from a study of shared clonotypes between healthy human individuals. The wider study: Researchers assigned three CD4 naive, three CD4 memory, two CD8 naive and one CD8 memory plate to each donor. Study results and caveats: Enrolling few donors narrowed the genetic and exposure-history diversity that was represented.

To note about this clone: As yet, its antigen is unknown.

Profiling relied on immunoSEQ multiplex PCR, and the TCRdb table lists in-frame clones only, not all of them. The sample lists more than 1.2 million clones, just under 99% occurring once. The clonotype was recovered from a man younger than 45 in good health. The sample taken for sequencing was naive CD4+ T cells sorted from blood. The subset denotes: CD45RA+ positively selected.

CDR3 DNA: TGTGCCAGCAGCCTTAGGACTAGCGGGAGTCGTGAGCAGTTCTTC. It encodes CASSLRTSGSREQFF. The chain recombines TRBV6-5 with TRBJ2-1; 13 bases fit TRBD2. Germline-derived CDR1 and CDR2 are MNHEY and SVGAGI. This CDR3 comprises 15 residues. The trim removed 6 bases at V and 9 bases at J, leaving 8 bases unmatched.